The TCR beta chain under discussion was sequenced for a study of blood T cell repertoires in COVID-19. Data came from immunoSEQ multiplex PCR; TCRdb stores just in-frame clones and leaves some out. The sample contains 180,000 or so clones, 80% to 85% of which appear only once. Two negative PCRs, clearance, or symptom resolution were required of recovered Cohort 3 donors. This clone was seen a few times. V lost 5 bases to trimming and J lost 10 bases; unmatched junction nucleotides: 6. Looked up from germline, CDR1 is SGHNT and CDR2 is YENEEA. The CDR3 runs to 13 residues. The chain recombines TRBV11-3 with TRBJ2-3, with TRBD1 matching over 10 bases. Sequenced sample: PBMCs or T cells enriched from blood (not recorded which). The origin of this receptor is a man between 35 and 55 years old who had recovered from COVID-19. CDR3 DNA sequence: TGTGCCAGCAGCGGACAGGGGGGCCCGGCGCAGTATTTT. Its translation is CASSGQGGPAQYF.